These T cell receptor beta chains were read from a single sample in a study of T cells in Graves' hyperthyroidism and ophthalmopathy. MiXCR, run by TCRdb on the multiplex PCR reads, gives a single entry per CDR3 protein. The sample has about 360,000 distinct CDR3 sequences, roughly an eighth seen once. The sequencing input was blood. These receptors were taken from a woman in her late teens or twenties with Graves' hyperthyroidism. Each CDR3 is given with its conserved first and last residue. The D gene is left open where the match is weak.

D | V | length | CDR3
NA | TRBV6-1 | 14 | CASIKDFSSYEQYF
NA | TRBV7-2 | 13 | CASSLEVQYEQFF
TRBD2 | TRBV5-4 | 15 | CASSPPSGDTGELFF
NA | TRBV7-9 | 14 | CASSLLTPNTEAFF
TRBD1 | TRBV29-1 | 11 | CLGQGRGGAFF
NA | TRBV19 | 15 | CASSTVSGADYEQYF
TRBD1 | TRBV10-3 | 11 | CAIRGTDEQFF
TRBD1 | TRBV6-1 | 14 | CASSLNPSGGPLHF
NA | TRBV13 | 13 | CASSLGTVYGYTF
NA | TRBV3-1 | 13 | CASSQEGDYEQYF
NA | TRBV5-8 | 16 | CASSLGGLPSVETQYF
TRBD2 | TRBV29-1 | 14 | CSVVSGRGLSEQFF
NA | TRBV6-2/TRBV6-3 | 13 | CATEDSSVNEQFF
TRBD1 | TRBV5-1 | 14 | CASSPGTVTGELFF
TRBD2 | TRBV11-2 | 15 | CASSLLAGTTYEQYF
NA | TRBV11-2 | 16 | CASSLRRGSGANVLTF
NA | TRBV5-6 | 17 | CASNKEGSAWWNTEAFF
TRBD1 | TRBV20-1 | 14 | CSASSRGTAYGYTF
NA | TRBV20-1 | 13 | CSADTLRGYGYTF
NA | TRBV28 | 15 | CASSTVRGFVYEQYF
TRBD1 | TRBV4-1 | 14 | CASSLPTGGTEAFF
NA | TRBV24-1 | 15 | CATSEWSDPANEQFF
NA | TRBV15 | 15 | CATSRGQPLGHEQYF
NA | TRBV6-1 | 15 | CASSGRSSGANVLTF
NA | TRBV28 | 12 | CASSLSDEKLFF
NA | TRBV6-2/TRBV6-3 | 15 | CASSPTLRGQGEQFF